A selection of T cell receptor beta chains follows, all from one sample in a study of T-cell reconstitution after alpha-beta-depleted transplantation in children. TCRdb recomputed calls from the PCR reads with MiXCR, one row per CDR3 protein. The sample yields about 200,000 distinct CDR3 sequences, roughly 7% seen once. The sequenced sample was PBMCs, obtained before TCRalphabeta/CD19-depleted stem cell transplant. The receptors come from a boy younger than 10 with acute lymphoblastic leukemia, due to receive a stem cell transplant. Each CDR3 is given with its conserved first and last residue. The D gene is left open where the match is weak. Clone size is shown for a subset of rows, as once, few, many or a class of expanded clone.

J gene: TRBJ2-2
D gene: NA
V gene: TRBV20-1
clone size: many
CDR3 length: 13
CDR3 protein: CSARNRGTGELFF
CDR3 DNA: TGCAGTGCTAGAAATCGGGGAACCGGGGAGCTGTTTTTT

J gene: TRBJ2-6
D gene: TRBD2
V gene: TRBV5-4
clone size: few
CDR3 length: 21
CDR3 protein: CASSLGVVAGGLSSGANVLTF
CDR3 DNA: TGTGCCAGCAGCTTGGGAGTTGTAGCGGGGGGCTTAAGCTCTGGGGCCAACGTCCTGACTTTC

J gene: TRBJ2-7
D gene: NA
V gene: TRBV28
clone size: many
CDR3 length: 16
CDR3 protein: CASSFTPQIPAYEQYF
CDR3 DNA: TGTGCCAGCAGTTTTACTCCACAGATCCCTGCCTACGAGCAGTACTTC

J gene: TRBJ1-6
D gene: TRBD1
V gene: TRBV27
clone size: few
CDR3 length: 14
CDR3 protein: CASSWDSQGSPLHF
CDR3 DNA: TGTGCCAGCAGTTGGGACAGCCAGGGGTCACCCCTCCACTTT

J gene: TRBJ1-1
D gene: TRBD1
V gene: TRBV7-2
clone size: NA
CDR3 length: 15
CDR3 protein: CASSLAQGVQTEAFF
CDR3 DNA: TGTGCCAGCAGCTTAGCCCAGGGGGTTCAAACTGAAGCTTTCTTT

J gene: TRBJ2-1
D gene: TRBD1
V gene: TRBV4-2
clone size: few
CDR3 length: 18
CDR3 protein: CASSRDGIRDRADDEQFF
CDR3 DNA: TGTGCCAGCAGCCGAGATGGGATCCGGGACAGGGCCGACGATGAGCAGTTCTTC

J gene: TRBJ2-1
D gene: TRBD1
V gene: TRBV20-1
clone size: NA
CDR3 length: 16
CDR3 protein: CSARGTGGRSYNEQFF
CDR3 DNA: TGCAGTGCTAGGGGTACAGGGGGCCGCTCCTACAATGAGCAGTTCTTC

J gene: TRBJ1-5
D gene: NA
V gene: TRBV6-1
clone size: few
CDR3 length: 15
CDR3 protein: CASSAPRDSNQPQHF
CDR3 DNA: TGTGCCAGCAGTGCACCCCGAGATAGCAATCAGCCCCAGCATTTT

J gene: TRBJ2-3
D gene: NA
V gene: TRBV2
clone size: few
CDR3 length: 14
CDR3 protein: CASRPSSGTDTQYF
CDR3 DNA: TGTGCCAGCAGGCCTAGCTCCGGCACAGATACGCAGTATTTT

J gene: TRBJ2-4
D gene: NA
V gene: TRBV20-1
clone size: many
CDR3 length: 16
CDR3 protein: CSARGYFGGAKNIQYF
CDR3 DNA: TGCAGTGCTAGAGGTTATTTTGGCGGAGCCAAAAACATTCAGTACTTC

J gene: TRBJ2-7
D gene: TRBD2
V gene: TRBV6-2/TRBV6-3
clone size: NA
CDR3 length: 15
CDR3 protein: CASSYGQRENYEQYF
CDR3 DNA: TGTGCCAGCAGTTACGGGCAGCGGGAGAACTACGAGCAGTACTTC

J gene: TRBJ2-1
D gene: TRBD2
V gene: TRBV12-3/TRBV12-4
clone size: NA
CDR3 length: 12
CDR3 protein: CATSSGGSEQFF
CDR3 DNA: TGTGCCACCAGTTCGGGGGGGAGTGAGCAGTTCTTC

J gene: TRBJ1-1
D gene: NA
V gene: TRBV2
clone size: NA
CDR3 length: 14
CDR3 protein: CASSESTARAKAFF
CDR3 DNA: TGTGCCAGCAGTGAATCAACGGCCAGGGCAAAAGCTTTCTTT

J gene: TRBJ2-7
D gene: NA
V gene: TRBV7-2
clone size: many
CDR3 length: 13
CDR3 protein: CASSLSASYEQYF
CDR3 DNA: TGTGCCAGCAGCTTAAGTGCCTCCTACGAGCAGTACTTC

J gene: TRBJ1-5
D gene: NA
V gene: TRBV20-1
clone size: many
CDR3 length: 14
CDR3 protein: CSARDYAGSQPQHF
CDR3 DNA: TGCAGTGCTAGAGATTATGCAGGTAGCCAGCCCCAGCATTTT

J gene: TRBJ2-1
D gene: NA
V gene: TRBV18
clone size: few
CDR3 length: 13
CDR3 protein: CASSDIGGNEQFF
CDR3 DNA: TGTGCCAGCTCAGATATAGGGGGCAATGAGCAGTTCTTC

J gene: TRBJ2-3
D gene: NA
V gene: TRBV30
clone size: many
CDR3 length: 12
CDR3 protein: CACLIGTDTQYF
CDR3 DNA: TGTGCCTGTCTAATAGGCACAGATACGCAGTATTTT

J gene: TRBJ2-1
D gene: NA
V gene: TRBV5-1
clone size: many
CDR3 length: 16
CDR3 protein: CASSLAFRVQGNEQFF
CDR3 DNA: TGCGCCAGCAGCTTGGCCTTTCGAGTTCAGGGCAATGAGCAGTTCTTC

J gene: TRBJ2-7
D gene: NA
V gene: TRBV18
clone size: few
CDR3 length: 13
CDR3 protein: CASSPDRTYEQYF
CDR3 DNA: TGTGCCAGCTCCCCGGACAGAACCTACGAGCAGTACTTC

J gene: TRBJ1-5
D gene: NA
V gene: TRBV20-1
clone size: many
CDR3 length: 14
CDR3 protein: CSARDGGENQPQHF
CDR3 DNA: TGCAGTGCTAGAGATGGTGGTGAAAATCAGCCCCAGCATTTT

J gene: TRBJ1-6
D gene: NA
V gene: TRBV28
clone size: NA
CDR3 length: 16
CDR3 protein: CASRGSGAGLQSPLHF
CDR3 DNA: TGTGCCAGCAGAGGCTCGGGGGCAGGGCTTCAGTCACCCCTCCACTTT

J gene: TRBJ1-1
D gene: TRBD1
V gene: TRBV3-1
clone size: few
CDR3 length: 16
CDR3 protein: CASSQPRGKRGPEAFF
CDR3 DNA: TGTGCCAGCAGCCAGCCCAGGGGGAAGCGAGGTCCTGAAGCTTTCTTT

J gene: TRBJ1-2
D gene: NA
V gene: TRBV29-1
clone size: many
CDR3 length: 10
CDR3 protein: CSVVGNGYTF
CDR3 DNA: TGCAGCGTTGTGGGGAATGGCTACACCTTC

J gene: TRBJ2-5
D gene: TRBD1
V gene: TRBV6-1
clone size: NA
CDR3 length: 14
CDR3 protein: CASIGQGAPETQYF
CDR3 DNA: TGTGCCAGCATCGGACAGGGGGCGCCTGAGACCCAGTACTTC

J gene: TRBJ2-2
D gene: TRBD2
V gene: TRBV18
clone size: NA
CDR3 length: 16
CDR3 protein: CASSPGLAGVAGELFF
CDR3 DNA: TGTGCCAGCTCACCCGGACTAGCGGGAGTGGCCGGGGAGCTGTTTTTT

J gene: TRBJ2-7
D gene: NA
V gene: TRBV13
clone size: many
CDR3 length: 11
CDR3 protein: CASSPQSEQYF
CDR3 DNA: TGTGCCAGCAGCCCCCAGAGCGAGCAGTACTTC

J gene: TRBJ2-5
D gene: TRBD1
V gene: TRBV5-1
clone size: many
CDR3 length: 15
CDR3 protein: CASSRTGEAQETQYF
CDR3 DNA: TGCGCCAGCAGCCGGACAGGGGAGGCCCAAGAGACCCAGTACTTC

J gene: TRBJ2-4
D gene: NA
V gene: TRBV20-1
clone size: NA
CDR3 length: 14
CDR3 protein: CSVKAQVAKNIQYF
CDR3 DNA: TGCAGCGTCAAAGCCCAGGTCGCCAAAAACATTCAGTACTTC

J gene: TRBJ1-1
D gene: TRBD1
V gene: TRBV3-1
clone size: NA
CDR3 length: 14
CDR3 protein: CASRRTGGETEAFF
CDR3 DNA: TGTGCCAGCAGACGGACAGGGGGCGAAACTGAAGCTTTCTTT

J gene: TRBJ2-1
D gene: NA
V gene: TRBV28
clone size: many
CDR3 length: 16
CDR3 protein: CASSPRSGSSYNEQFF
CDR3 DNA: TGTGCCAGCAGTCCCAGATCCGGGAGCTCCTACAATGAGCAGTTCTTC

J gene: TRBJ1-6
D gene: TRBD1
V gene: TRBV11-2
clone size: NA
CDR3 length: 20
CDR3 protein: CASRQRTGTGGESYNSPLHF
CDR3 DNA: TGTGCCAGCAGACAACGAACCGGGACAGGGGGCGAGTCCTATAATTCACCCCTCCACTTT

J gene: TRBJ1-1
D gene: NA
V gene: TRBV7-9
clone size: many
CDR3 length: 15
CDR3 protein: CASSLDGGAFAEAFF
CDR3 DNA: TGTGCCAGCAGCTTAGATGGAGGGGCGTTCGCTGAAGCTTTCTTT

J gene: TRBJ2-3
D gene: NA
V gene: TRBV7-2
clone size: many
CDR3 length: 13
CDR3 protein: CASMGGTPDTQYF
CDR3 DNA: TGTGCCAGCATGGGCGGGACCCCAGATACGCAGTATTTT

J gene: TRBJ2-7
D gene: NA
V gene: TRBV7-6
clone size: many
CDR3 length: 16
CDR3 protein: CASSLFPAGRSYEQYF
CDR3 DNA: TGTGCCAGCAGCTTATTCCCCGCGGGCCGTAGCTACGAGCAGTACTTC

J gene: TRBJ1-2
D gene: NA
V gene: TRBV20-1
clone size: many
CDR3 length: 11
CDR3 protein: CSAGGTSGYTF
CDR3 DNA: TGCAGTGCTGGAGGGACTTCGGGCTACACCTTC

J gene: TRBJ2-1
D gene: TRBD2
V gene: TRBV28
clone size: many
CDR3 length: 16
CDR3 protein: CASRYSGGSSYNEQFF
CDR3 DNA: TGTGCCAGCAGGTACAGCGGGGGGAGCTCCTACAATGAGCAGTTCTTC

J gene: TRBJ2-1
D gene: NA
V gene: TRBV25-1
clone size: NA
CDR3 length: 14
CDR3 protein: CASGHEAAYNEQFF
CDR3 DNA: TGTGCCAGCGGACACGAAGCGGCCTACAATGAGCAGTTCTTC

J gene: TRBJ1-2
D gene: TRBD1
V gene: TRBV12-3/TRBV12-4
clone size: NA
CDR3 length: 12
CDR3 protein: CASTIDRDGYTF
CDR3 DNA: TGTGCCAGCACCATCGACAGGGACGGCTACACCTTC

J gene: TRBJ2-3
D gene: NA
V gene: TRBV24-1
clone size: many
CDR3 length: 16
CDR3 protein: CATSGRRRGGTDTQYF
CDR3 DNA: TGTGCCACCAGTGGACGGCGTCGGGGAGGCACAGATACGCAGTATTTT

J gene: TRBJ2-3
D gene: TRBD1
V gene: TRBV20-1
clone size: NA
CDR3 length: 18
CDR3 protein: CSASIPSPGQGRTDTQYF
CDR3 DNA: TGCAGTGCTAGTATACCATCCCCCGGACAGGGACGCACAGATACGCAGTATTTT

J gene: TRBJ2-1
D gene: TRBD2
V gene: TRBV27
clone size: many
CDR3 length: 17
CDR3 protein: CASSFGLAGGLGNEQFF
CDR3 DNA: TGTGCCAGCAGTTTTGGGCTAGCGGGAGGGCTAGGCAATGAGCAGTTCTTC

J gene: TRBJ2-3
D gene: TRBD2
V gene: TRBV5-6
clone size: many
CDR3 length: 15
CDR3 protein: CASSPSGGAWDTQYF
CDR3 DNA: TGTGCCAGCAGTCCAAGCGGGGGGGCGTGGGATACGCAGTATTTT

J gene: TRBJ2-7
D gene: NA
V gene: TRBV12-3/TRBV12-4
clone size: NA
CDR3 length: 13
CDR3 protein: CASSLPGSPEQYF
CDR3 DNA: TGTGCCAGCAGTCTCCCCGGCAGTCCGGAGCAGTACTTC

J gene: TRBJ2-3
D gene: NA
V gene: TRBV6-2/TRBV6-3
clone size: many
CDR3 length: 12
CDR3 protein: CASSSNSDTQYF
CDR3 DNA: TGTGCCAGCAGTTCAAACTCAGATACGCAGTATTTT

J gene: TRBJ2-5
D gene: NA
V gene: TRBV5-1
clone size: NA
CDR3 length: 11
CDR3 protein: CASSLEVTQYF
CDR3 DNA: TGCGCCAGCAGCCTGGAGGTCACCCAGTACTTC

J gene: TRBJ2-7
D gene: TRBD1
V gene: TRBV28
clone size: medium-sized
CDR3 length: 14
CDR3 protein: CASSFGTGGYEQYF
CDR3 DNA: TGTGCCAGCAGCTTCGGGACAGGGGGCTACGAGCAGTACTTC

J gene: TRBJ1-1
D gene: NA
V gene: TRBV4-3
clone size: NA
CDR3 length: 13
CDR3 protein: CASSQDMNTEAFF
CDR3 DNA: TGCGCCAGCAGCCAAGATATGAACACTGAAGCTTTCTTT

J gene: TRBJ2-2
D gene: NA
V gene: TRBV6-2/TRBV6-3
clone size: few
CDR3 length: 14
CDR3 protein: CASVDRSNTGELFF
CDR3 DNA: TGTGCCAGCGTCGACCGGAGTAACACCGGGGAGCTGTTTTTT

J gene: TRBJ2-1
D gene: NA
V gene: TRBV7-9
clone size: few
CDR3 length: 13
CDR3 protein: CASREGEYNEQFF
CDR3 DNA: TGTGCCAGCAGAGAGGGAGAGTACAATGAGCAGTTCTTC

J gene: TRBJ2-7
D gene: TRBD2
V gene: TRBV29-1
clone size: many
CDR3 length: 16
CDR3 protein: CSVTGTSGSITYEQYF
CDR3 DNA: TGCAGCGTGACCGGGACTAGCGGGAGTATCACCTACGAGCAGTACTTC

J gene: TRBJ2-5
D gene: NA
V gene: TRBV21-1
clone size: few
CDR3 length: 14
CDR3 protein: CANQTKPCSRDPYF
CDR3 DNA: TGTGCCAACCAGACAAAGCCATGCTCAAGAGACCCATACTTC

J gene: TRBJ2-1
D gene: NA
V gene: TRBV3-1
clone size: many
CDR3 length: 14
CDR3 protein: CASSSDGTANEQFF
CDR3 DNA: TGTGCCAGCAGCTCTGATGGGACTGCGAATGAGCAGTTCTTC

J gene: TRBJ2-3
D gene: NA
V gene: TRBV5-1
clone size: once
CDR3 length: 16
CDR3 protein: CASSLGVASGGDTQYF
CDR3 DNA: TGCGCCAGCAGCTTGGGCGTCGCGTCAGGAGGGGATACGCAGTATTTT

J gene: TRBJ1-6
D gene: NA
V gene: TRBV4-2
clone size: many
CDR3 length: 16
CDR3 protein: CASSLYKGSYNSPLHF
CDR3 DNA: TGTGCCAGCAGCCTATACAAGGGCTCCTATAATTCACCCCTCCACTTT

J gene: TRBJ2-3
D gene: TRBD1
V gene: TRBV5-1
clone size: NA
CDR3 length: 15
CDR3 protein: CASSIQGLSTDTHYF
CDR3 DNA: TGCGCCAGCAGCATACAGGGGCTAAGCACAGATACGCATTATTTT

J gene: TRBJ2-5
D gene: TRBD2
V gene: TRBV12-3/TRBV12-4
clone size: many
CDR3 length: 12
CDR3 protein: CASLGLAETQYF
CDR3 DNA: TGTGCCAGCCTCGGACTAGCAGAGACCCAGTACTTC

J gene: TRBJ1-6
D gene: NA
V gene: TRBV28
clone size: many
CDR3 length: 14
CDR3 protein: CASSRRGTSSPLHF
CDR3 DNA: TGTGCCAGCAGTCGCAGGGGAACGAGTTCACCCCTCCACTTT